The source of this T cell receptor (beta chain) is a study of OX40 agonist ivuxolimab in advanced cancers. Looking at the study overall: Ivuxolimab was a fully human IgG2 agonistic monoclonal antibody targeting the costimulatory receptor OX40 (CD134). The monotherapy dose-escalation portion (N = 52 patients) of the phase I ivuxolimab trial is reported in the paper. Patients were allowed to have had prior anti-PD-1, anti-PD-L1 or anti-CTLA-4 therapy, and about 40% of the dose-escalation patients had been treated with checkpoint inhibitors. Peripheral TCRbeta sequencing was intended to test whether TCR sequence diversity was altered and clonal T-cell expansion was caused by ivuxolimab. Intravenous ivuxolimab was administered to patients every 2 weeks at six dose levels: 0.01, 0.1, 0.3, 1.5, 3 and 10 mg/kg. The dose-escalation cohort was 82.7% male with a mean age of approximately 60 years, ranging from 23 to 79. Partial responses occurred in three dose-escalation patients: two with cutaneous melanoma and one with hepatocellular carcinoma. Of the approximately 50 dose-escalation patients, hepatocellular carcinoma was present in about 20, melanoma in roughly 15, renal cell carcinoma in 9 and head and neck cancer in 9.

Study-wide conclusions, independent of this receptor: The antigen specificity of the clonally expanded peripheral T cells was not determined. At doses of 0.1 to 3.0 mg/kg, clonal expansion of both CD4+ and CD8+ T cells in blood was seen between baseline and week 6. In the 0.1-3.0 mg/kg groups, partial responders were among the patients with the lowest normalized peripheral clonal expansion, particularly in CD8+ T cells. After ivuxolimab, CD8+ T cells had more expanded clones than CD4+ T cells on average. Low levels of normalized T-cell clonal expansion were also shown by some nonresponding patients.

The trial excluded patients who had a history of autoimmune disease or were on systemic immunosuppression. Peripheral blood for TCR sequencing was collected from all dose cohorts at baseline, on cycle 4 day 1, and on cycle 7 day 1. The samples were taken from a phase I, first-in-human, multicenter, open-label dose-escalation trial of ivuxolimab. The trial enrolled adults with locally advanced or metastatic head and neck squamous cell, hepatocellular, melanoma or renal cell carcinoma. CD4+ and CD8+ T cells were sorted separately from peripheral blood before TCR sequencing. This clone was observed once. It has no known antigen specificity. No base-level quality is on record; no much larger clone is a single base apart. From cysteine to phenylalanine, the CDR3 is 16 amino acids long. Here the CDR3 DNA is all that survives: 48 bases in frame from base 1. In the germline V gene (reference sequence), CDR1 corresponds to PRHDT and CDR2 to FYEKMQ. V is shortened by 5 bases, J by 4 bases, and the region joining them spans 17 bases.

For sequencing of the TCRbeta CDR3 region, genomic DNA was extracted from the sorted cells. The immunoSEQ Assay was used for sequencing of TCRbeta CDR3 regions. TCRdb stores this immuneACCESS table with in-frame sequences only. Part of the clones is absent; in the studies checked, under half of the shortfall reflects unresolved V genes, and no reason is known for the rest. The sample table shows 35,000 to 50,000 clones, and roughly 90% are seen once. The ten biggest clones cover roughly 18% of the sample. The specimen was CD4+ or CD8+ T cells sorted from blood, collected in a trial of the OX40 agonist ivuxolimab. The chain is assembled from TRBV13 and TRBJ1-4; 5 matching bases give a weak D call of TRBD1. This TCR derives from an adult with an advanced solid tumor such as melanoma, head and neck, liver or kidney cancer. The CDR3 region reads CASSRRRDGHNEKLFF. The base sequence is TGTGCCAGCAGCAGACGCCGGGACGGTCATAATGAAAAACTGTTTTTT.